This T cell receptor (beta chain) emerged from a study of blood T cell repertoires in COVID-19. Background on the study: Sources were T cells, B-cell-depleted T cells, or PBMCs; the material itself was cDNA or gDNA.

Germline V lookup: CDR1 SGHTA, CDR2 FQGNSA. The CDR3 is 15 residues long. Trimming took 4 bases from V and 0 from J, leaving 10 bases between them. Sequencing was performed with immunoSEQ multiplex PCR; in TCRdb, only in-frame clones are kept and a portion is missing. The sample has about 100,000 clones, 80% to 90% seen once. The chain is built from TRBV7-2 and TRBJ1-3, with D possibly matching TRBD1 (5 bases). The sequencing sample was made of peripheral blood. The receptor's source is a man aged 40-49 years with active or convalescent COVID-19. Here the CDR3 DNA reads TGTGCCAGCAGCTCCGGGACTGTCTCTGGAAACACCATATATTTT. Amino acids: CASSSGTVSGNTIYF.